The next 27 T cell receptor beta chains were all read from a single sample in a study of tumor-infiltrating lymphocytes in primary liver carcinoma (dated by TCRdb to the late 2010s). The run used an Illumina HiSeq 2500. A constant-region primer and ProtoScript II reverse transcriptase were used to reverse-transcribe TCRbeta-specific cDNA from roughly 0.55 ug total RNA. TCRbeta libraries were built with three nested multiplex PCR rounds, a slightly modified ARM-PCR procedure. Each of the first two PCR rounds ran for 9 to 11 cycles using multiplex TRBV1-TRBV30 forward primers together with a Cbeta reverse primer. TCRdb ran its own pipeline on the public reads, namely fastp trimming at Q25 and MiXCR clone calling, and kept in-frame beta chains. Duplicate CDR3 protein sequences are folded into a single record with the most common DNA and genes. The sample records roughly 120,000 distinct CDR3 sequences, 60% to 80% of which are singletons. The ten largest make up 7% to 10% of the sample.

Without any cell sorting, total RNA and DNA were extracted together from around 20-30 mg of bulk tissue using the AllPrep DNA/RNA mini kit. Material: liver tumor tissue from sampling region 3. The label giving this sample's cell subset or site can be read as: tumor region T3, left-lateral pole. These receptors all come from a woman aged 60-70 years with primary liver carcinoma and hepatitis B virus infection.

This clonotype was recorded at least ten times. The chain joins TRBV29-1 to TRBJ1-2; the D gene is possibly TRBD1 (5 bases). V was trimmed by 3 bases and J by 8 bases, leaving 13 bases between them. This CDR3 has 12 amino acids. Germline V gene sequence: CDR1 SQVTM, CDR2 ANQGSEA. CDR3 DNA: TGCAGCGTTGAGTTACATGGGACCGGCTACACCTTC. Protein sequence: CSVELHGTGYTF.

V is TRBV11-2 and J is TRBJ2-7, with 8 bases matching TRBD2. The CDR3 is made up of 16 amino acids. CDR1 and CDR2 (germline): SGHAT, FQNNGV. The CDR3 spells CVSTTHGREARGEQYV. DNA of the CDR3: TGTGTCAGCACGACTCATGGGCGGGAGGCAAGGGGGGAGCAGTACGTC.

In the case of this clonotype: A much larger clonotype is one base distant, so this may be a read error. V gene TRBV5-6 combines with J gene TRBJ1-6; no reliable D call. Between the trimmed V and J ends, which lost 1 base and 9 bases, there was a span of 20 bases. CDR1 and CDR2 (germline): SGHDT, YYEEEE. This CDR3 region has 17 residues. The chain's CDR3 is CASSLIPSPLGGSPLHF. The CDR3 DNA is TGTGCCAGCAGCTTGATTCCCAGCCCCCTCGGCGGTTCACCCCTCCACTTT.

Concerning this clonotype itself: Sequence at one end of the junction differs from germline and may be a read error. The rearrangement uses TRBV30 and TRBJ1-2, with D perhaps matching TRBD1 (5 bases). The length of the CDR3 is 13 residues. CDR1 is GTSNPN and CDR2 is SVGIG in the germline V gene (reference sequence). CDR3 amino acids: CAWSSQGRYGNTF. DNA for the CDR3: TGTGCCTGGAGTAGCCAGGGTAGATATGGCAACACCTTT.

As for this clonotype: A much larger clone differs from this one at a single base, so this may be a read error. The chain joins TRBV12-5 to TRBJ2-3; 15 bases agree with TRBD2. Germline V gene data show CDR1 as LGHNT and CDR2 as FRNRAP. This CDR3 is 16 amino acids long. CDR3 loop: CASGQGLAGGADMQYF. The CDR3 DNA reads as TGTGCTAGTGGTCAAGGACTAGCGGGAGGGGCAGATATGCAGTATTTT.

The J gene is TRBJ2-1, the V gene TRBV5-1, with a tentative D call TRBD1 (6 bases). The V gene's germline CDR1 is SGHRS and CDR2 YFSETQ. This CDR3 is 18 amino acids long. V lost 3 bases and J 4 bases, leaving 23 bases between the germline ends. The CDR3 nucleotides are TGCGCCAGCAGCTCGAGCCCCCGGGACACCTCACCTTACAATGAGCAGTTCTTC. Its protein is CASSSSPRDTSPYNEQFF.

Remarks on this clonotype: As the CDR3 is not closed by the conserved phenylalanine or tryptophan, this likely results from a read error. This chain uses TRBV28 with TRBJ1-1, with D perhaps matching TRBD1 (5 bases). Trimming took 6 bases from V and 6 from J, leaving 8 bases between them. The CDR3 is made up of 11 amino acids. Germline values: CDR1 MDHEN, CDR2 SYDVKM. This chain's CDR3 is CASRTGPEAFI. Written as DNA, the CDR3 is TGTGCCAGCAGGACGGGACCTGAAGCTTTCATT.

Note on this clonotype: This clone may be a read error of a much larger clone one base away. V usage is TRBV28 and J usage is TRBJ1-2, with D possibly TRBD1 on 5 matching bases. CDR1 is MDHEN and CDR2 is SYDVKM in the germline V gene. CDR3 size: 12 residues. The CDR3 DNA follows: TGTGCCAGCAGCACAGGTTACTATGACTACACCTTC. Its protein product is CASSTGYYDYTF.

Worth noting for this clonotype: At one boundary the junction diverges from the germline segment, which might be a read error. The chain couples TRBV11-2 to TRBJ1-6; no clear D gene. The CDR3 consists of 15 residues. Germline V gene lookup returns CDR1 SGHAT and CDR2 FQNNGV. The CDR3 nucleotides read TGTGCCAGCAGCCACTTAGCATGGGGTAATTCACCCCACCACTTT. The encoded protein is CASSHLAWGNSPHHF.

The sample holds many counts of this clonotype. The chain joins TRBV4-1 to TRBJ2-1; D is ambiguous. The CDR3 has 13 amino acids. In germline, CDR1 is MGHRA, CDR2 YSYEKL. Trimming stripped 2 bases from V and 7 bases from J, with 9 bases between. CDR3 sequence: CASSQPPVNEQFF. DNA of the CDR3: TGCGCCAGCAGCCAACCACCCGTTAATGAGCAGTTCTTC.

As to this clonotype: The conserved final phenylalanine or tryptophan is absent from the CDR3, which likely points to a read error. The CDR3 DNA reads as TGCGCCAGCTGGGGGTACAATGAGCAGTTCCTC. Translation: CASWGYNEQFL. The chain couples TRBV5-1 to TRBJ2-1; D is tentatively TRBD1 or TRBD2 (5 bases each). The CDR3 has 11 residues. Germline V gene sequence: CDR1 SGHRS, CDR2 YFSETQ. V was clipped by 7 bases and J by 4 bases, with 6 bases between them.

On this clonotype itself: The limits of the CDR3 on the DNA are not certain, so only TCRdb's listed CDR3 is given. The chain couples TRBV12-3 or TRBV12-4 to TRBJ1-1; the table's D call of TRBD1 was not tested on the DNA. The CDR3 spans 11 amino acids, including both terminal residues. The CDR3: CVSTVGQGAFF.

The sample holds a few counts of this clonotype. The V and J genes are TRBV18 and TRBJ1-2; no clear D gene. This CDR3 has 14 residues. V was pared by 1 base and J by 5 bases, with 11 bases between. Germline CDR1 reads KGHSH; CDR2 reads LQKENI. The DNA of the CDR3 is TGTGCCAGCTCACCACAGGCAGGCGGTTATGGCTACACCTTC. The encoded protein is CASSPQAGGYGYTF.

A remark on this clonotype: Its ends do not fully match the called genes, so a read error is possible. The chain uses TRBV29-1 and TRBJ1-2, with D tentatively TRBD1 (5 bases). Germline assignment: CDR1 SQVTM and CDR2 ANQGSEA. CDR3 size: 13 residues. The CDR3 region is CSVTTGTSYGYTF. CDR3 bases: TGTAGCGTGACAACAGGCACTAGCTATGGCTACACCTTC.

Comment on this clonotype: In this CDR3 the conserved last residue, phenylalanine or tryptophan, is missing, so a read error is likely. The DNA is left out, because the CDR3 cannot be placed on it with certainty; the CDR3 is given as TCRdb lists it. This chain uses TRBV6-2 or TRBV6-3 with TRBJ1-2; the table's D gene call, TRBD1, was not cross checked with the DNA. Germline V CDR1 and CDR2: MNHEY, SVGEGT. A total of 14 residues make up the CDR3, ends included. CDR3 protein: CASQRGEFNYGHTS.

The V gene is TRBV7-8, the J gene TRBJ2-3, with TRBD2 matching over 10 bases. This CDR3 comprises 18 residues. The germline V gene encodes CDR1 SGHVS and CDR2 FQNEAQ. With V trimmed by 11 bases and J by 7 bases, 24 bases remained unmatched. CDR3 nucleotides: TGTGCCGGTAGCCCTTTAGCGGGAGGCCCATACGGCAGGAATACGCAGTATTTT. Protein product: CAGSPLAGGPYGRNTQYF.

With respect to this clonotype: A much larger clone lies one base from this, so it may be a read error. The CDR3 does not end in the conserved phenylalanine or tryptophan, so this is likely a read error. V gene TRBV12-3 or TRBV12-4 combines with J gene TRBJ1-5; TRBD1 matches 11 bases. This CDR3 has 18 residues. The V gene end was trimmed by 4 bases and the J gene end by 0 bases; junction bases not matched to a gene: 8. CDR3 DNA sequence: TGTGCCAGCAGTTCCTACCGCGGGACAGGGGGTAGCAATCAGCCCCAGCATGTT. Translation: CASSSYRGTGGSNQPQHV.

The chain employs TRBV28 and TRBJ2-1, with D maybe TRBD1 (5 bases). Trimming removed 7 bases at V and 8 bases at J, with 21 bases between. The CDR3 is made up of 15 amino acids. The germline CDR1 and CDR2 sequences are MDHEN and SYDVKM. For the CDR3, the DNA is TGTGCCAGCACCAAAGGGGTCCGTAGGGGTGATGAGCAGTTCTTC. Protein: CASTKGVRRGDEQFF.

CDR3 in DNA: TGTGCCAGCAGCCAACAGGAAATCCGACAGGACTTATCTGGGGCCAACGTCCTGACTTTC. Residues: CASSQQEIRQDLSGANVLTF. This chain joins TRBV14 and TRBJ2-6, with D possibly being TRBD1 (6 bases). Trimming shortened V by 2 bases and J by 1 base, and 21 bases separated the two germline ends. The germline CDR1 and CDR2 sequences are SGHDN and FVKESK. The CDR3 length is 20 residues.

This clonotype was detected a few times. Its ends do not fully match the called genes, so a read error is possible. This chain connects TRBV5-1 to TRBJ2-1; a possible D gene is TRBD2 (6 bases). Germline V CDR1 and CDR2: SGHRS, YFSETQ. The CDR3 totals 16 residues. In nucleotides, the CDR3 is TGCGCCAGCAGCTTACTCGGGAGTAGCGCCTACAATGAGCGGTTCTTC. It specifies CASSLLGSSAYNERFF.

About this clonotype itself: One end of the junction fails to match germline, which may point to a read error. V gene TRBV29-1 combines with J gene TRBJ2-1, with 7 bases lining up with TRBD2. Germline values: CDR1 SQVTM, CDR2 ANQGSEA. The CDR3 spans 16 residues. CDR3 protein: CSVHPLADDTRNEQVF. CDR3 in DNA: TGCAGCGTTCACCCCCTAGCGGATGATACGAGGAATGAGCAGGTCTTC.

At least ten counts were recorded for this clonotype. V is TRBV6-5 and J is TRBJ1-1; tentative D call: TRBD1 (5 bases). V was cut by 2 bases and J by 11 bases, with 15 bases left in between. This CDR3 spans 13 amino acids. Germline values: CDR1 MNHEY, CDR2 SVGAGI. DNA for the CDR3: TGTGCCAGCAGTTACGGGGGGGGGTCAAGGGCTTTCTTT. It yields the protein CASSYGGGSRAFF.

This clonotype was picked up a small number of times. It is likely a read error, because the conserved phenylalanine at the end of the CDR3 is missing. The J gene is TRBJ1-1, the V gene TRBV12-5; tentative D call: TRBD1 (5 bases). This CDR3 spans 16 amino acids. V lost 5 bases and J lost 1, with 17 bases in between. Germline assignment: CDR1 LGHNT and CDR2 FRNRAP. The chain's CDR3 is CASGRPTGPPNTEAFS. The CDR3 bases are TGTGCTAGTGGTCGGCCTACGGGGCCCCCGAACACTGAAGCTTTCTCT.

This clonotype was counted only a few times. This may come from a read error, since a much larger clone is one base off. This chain connects TRBV12-3 or TRBV12-4 to TRBJ2-2, with D maybe TRBD1 (6 bases). This CDR3 spans 15 amino acids. V dropped 5 bases and J dropped 7 bases, with 17 bases sitting between them. The CDR3 DNA follows: TGTGCCAGCAGTACCCGACAGGTGCTAATCGGGGAGCTGTTTTTT. Its protein is CASSTRQVLIGELFF.

About this clonotype: A much larger clone differs by one base, so this may be a read error. V and J are TRBV6-1 and TRBJ1-6, with a tentative D call TRBD1 (6 bases). The CDR3 loop spans 15 amino acids. Germline CDR1 and CDR2: MNHNS and SASEGT. CDR3 region: CASSYLGQYNTPLHF. The CDR3, as DNA: TGTGCCAGCAGTTATCTAGGACAGTATAATACACCCCTCCACTTT.

This clonotype was counted only a few times. The chain carries TRBV5-1 and TRBJ2-3; 9 bases are shared with TRBD2. The CDR3 runs 18 residues. Unmatched junction bases numbered 12, after V lost 1 base and J lost 3 bases. From germline, CDR1 is SGHRS and CDR2 YFSETQ. CDR3 nucleotide sequence: TGCGCCAGCAGCTTGAGAGTAGCGGGAGAGGTTGGGACAGATACGCAGTATTTT. It translates to CASSLRVAGEVGTDTQYF.

This clonotype was seen at least ten times. This rearrangement joins TRBV28 to TRBJ2-4; perhaps TRBD2 as D (7 bases). The CDR3 runs to 14 residues. Trimming took off 6 bases at V and 6 bases at J, with 15 bases between the two ends. Germline lookup yields CDR1 MDHEN and CDR2 SYDVKM. The CDR3 sequence is CASRKGGSGNIQYF. CDR3 coding DNA: TGTGCCAGCAGAAAGGGGGGGTCGGGAAACATTCAGTACTTC.